Shown below are 27 T cell receptor beta chains from a single sample sequenced in a study of blood T cells in healthy people across ages (dated by TCRdb to the mid-2010s). Library construction relied on 5' RACE. Sequencing took place on an Illumina HiSeq 2500. The second PCR ran for about 7 to 11 cycles and used a J-beta primer mix along with a sample-barcoded 5' primer. TCRdb's own reprocessing of the public reads used fastp at Q25 and MiXCR and kept productive beta chains. One record per CDR3 amino acid sequence lists the most common genes and DNA. The sample has hundreds of thousands of distinct CDR3 sequences on record, roughly 32% of them singletons. The ten largest clonotypes hold roughly 14% of the sample. Sequenced sample: blood. Receptors originate from a woman aged 80 or over in good health. Donor details come from another sample of the same person, matched by shared clones.

The chain is built from TRBV30 and TRBJ2-2; no reliable D call. The V end was cut by 2 bases, the J end by 4 bases, with 8 bases between. Germline V gives CDR1 GTSNPN, CDR2 SVGIG (reference sequence). The CDR3 runs 13 residues. For the CDR3, the DNA is TGTGCCTGGAGTCCGGGCCTCACCGGGGAGCTGTTTTTT. This codes for CAWSPGLTGELFF.

Remarks on this clonotype: Germline and junction disagree at one end, which may indicate a read error. The chain links TRBV5-1 to TRBJ2-3; TRBD2 matches at 7 bases. There are 12 residues in the CDR3. Germline V gives CDR1 SGHRS, CDR2 YFSETQ. CDR3 in amino acids: CANSSSGDTQYF. The CDR3 DNA is TGCGCCAACAGCTCTAGCGGAGATACGCAGTATTTT.

This clonotype was seen at least ten times. The rearrangement joins TRBV28 to TRBJ2-1, with D tentatively TRBD1 (6 bases). V gave up 5 bases and J gave up 4 bases, with 18 bases separating them. From germline, CDR1 is MDHEN and CDR2 SYDVKM. The CDR3 runs 16 residues. The CDR3 loop is CASSKPLGGWYNEQFF. CDR3 bases: TGTGCCAGCAGTAAGCCTTTAGGGGGTTGGTACAATGAGCAGTTCTTC.

This clonotype was counted ten times or more. The gene calls are TRBV10-3 and TRBJ2-5, with 10 bases identical to TRBD1. The CDR3 consists of 16 residues. Germline V gives CDR1 ENHRY, CDR2 SYGVKD. The V and J ends lost 2 bases and 2 bases, in that order; junction bases with no gene match: 5. CDR3 in amino acids: CAISEGGTGDQETQYF. The CDR3 bases are TGTGCCATCAGTGAGGGCGGGACAGGGGATCAAGAGACCCAGTACTTC.

At least ten counts were recorded for this clonotype. The chain links TRBV11-2 to TRBJ2-5; the match to TRBD1 covers 8 bases. Germline assignment: CDR1 SGHAT and CDR2 FQNNGV. This CDR3 spans 15 amino acids. Trimming at V came to 7 bases and at J to 5 bases, leaving 12 bases not matched to a gene. The CDR3 bases are TGTGCCAGCAACCGGAGACAGGGGATCTCCGAGACCCAGTACTTC. Translated: CASNRRQGISETQYF.

This clonotype was counted many times. This chain uses TRBV5-1 with TRBJ2-7, with 9 bases fitting TRBD1. This CDR3 is 14 amino acids long. CDR1 SGHRS and CDR2 YFSETQ come from the germline V gene. Trimming removed 4 bases from V and 6 bases from J; junction bases left unmatched: 8. The CDR3 nucleotides are TGCGCCAGCAGCCCCGGGACAGGGCTCCGCGAGCAGTACTTC. Translating gives CASSPGTGLREQYF. The entire variable domain, with the rest obtained from reference TRBV5-1 and TRBJ2-7, is as follows: KAGVTQTPRYLIKTRGQQVTLSCSPISGHRSVSWYQQTPGQGLQFLFEYFSETQRNKGNFPGRFSGRQFSNSRSEMNVSTLELGDSALYLCASSPGTGLREQYFGPGTRLTVT.

The rearrangement links TRBV3-1 to TRBJ1-2; a weak D match, TRBD1 (6 bases). Looked up from germline, CDR1 is LGHDT and CDR2 is YNNKEL (reference sequence). The V end was cut by 4 bases, the J end by 2 bases, with 14 bases between. The CDR3 length is 15 residues. CDR3 protein: CASSREDRPNYGYTF. For the CDR3, the DNA is TGTGCCAGCAGCCGTGAGGACAGACCGAACTATGGCTACACCTTC.

A few counts support this clonotype. This chain links TRBV6-6 with TRBJ1-6, with D tentatively TRBD1 (5 bases). Germline V gives CDR1 MNHNY, CDR2 SVGAGI (reference sequence). V dropped 6 bases and J dropped 11 bases, with 23 bases sitting between them. This CDR3 is built from 16 residues. CDR3 nucleotide sequence: TGTGCCAGCAGGGGTGGAGGGGCGTCCCACATGACACCCCTCCACTTT. Residues: CASRGGGASHMTPLHF.

The rearrangement joins TRBV5-1 to TRBJ2-6, with D perhaps TRBD1 (5 bases). This CDR3 comprises 19 residues. Trimming took 4 bases from V and 0 from J, leaving 20 bases between them. Germline-derived CDR1 and CDR2 are SGHRS and YFSETQ. The CDR3 DNA is TGCGCCAGCAGCCAAGGTTCGACAGCCATTCTCTCTGGGGCCAACGTCCTGACTTTC. Protein product: CASSQGSTAILSGANVLTF.

This clonotype was recorded many times. V usage is TRBV10-3 and J usage is TRBJ2-3, with 7 bases aligning to TRBD2. The J segment lost 6 bases and the V segment lost 1 base, leaving 1 base of the junction unmatched. This CDR3 region has 13 residues. Germline assignment: CDR1 ENHRY and CDR2 SYGVKD. The CDR3 protein is CAISEFSGDTQYF. The CDR3 DNA follows: TGTGCCATCAGTGAGTTTAGCGGGGATACGCAGTATTTT.

This clonotype was counted ten times or more. This chain connects TRBV7-6 to TRBJ2-7; D not resolved. Trimming shortened V by 0 bases and J by 5 bases, and 8 bases separated the two germline ends. The germline CDR1 and CDR2 sequences are SGHVS and FNYEAQ. The CDR3 has 13 residues. The CDR3 protein is CASSLASTNEQYF. CDR3 DNA sequence: TGTGCCAGCAGCTTAGCATCGACCAACGAGCAGTACTTC.

This clonotype was observed a single time. The chain employs TRBV4-2 and TRBJ2-3, with D hard to call. V dropped 0 bases and J dropped 2 bases, with 3 bases sitting between them. Per germline, CDR1 LGHNA and CDR2 YNFKEQ. CDR3 length: 13 residues. The CDR3 loop is CASSQEHTDTQYF. The CDR3 region has the DNA TGTGCCAGCAGCCAAGAACACACAGATACGCAGTATTTT.

As regards this clonotype: This may come from a read error, since a much larger clone is one base off. The chain joins TRBV5-1 to TRBJ1-2, with D maybe TRBD1 (6 bases). Per the germline V gene, CDR1 is SGHRS and CDR2 is YFSETQ. The CDR3 consists of 13 residues. The CDR3 DNA is TGCGCCAGCAGCTTAGACTCCAGGGGTGGCCACACCTTC. Encoded protein: CASSLDSRGGHTF.

This clonotype showed up just a few times. The chain's CDR3 is CASSYRRDTEAFF. The CDR3 DNA reads as TGTGCCAGCAGTTACCGCAGGGACACTGAAGCTTTCTTT. The chain carries TRBV6-2 or TRBV6-3 and TRBJ1-1, with D tentatively TRBD1 (5 bases). V lost 2 bases, J lost 3 bases, and 7 bases lay in between. The CDR3 loop spans 13 amino acids. Germline V gene sequence: CDR1 MNHEY, CDR2 SVGEGT.

Remarks on this clonotype: Since a much larger clone is just one base distant, this may be a read error. The J gene is TRBJ2-3, the V gene TRBV9; TRBD2 agrees at 8 bases. The CDR3 has 15 amino acids. Germline CDR1 and CDR2: SGDLS and YYNGEE. Losses at the gene ends were 0 bases for V and 6 bases for J; bases not matched to a gene: 6. CDR3 DNA sequence: TGTGCCAGCAGCGTAGTAGCGGGGCTCGGGGATACGCAGTATTTT. This sequence encodes CASSVVAGLGDTQYF.

This chain joins TRBV5-1 and TRBJ2-3, with 8 bases that match TRBD1. This CDR3 is 14 amino acids long. Germline CDR1 SGHRS, CDR2 YFSETQ. V shed 7 bases and J 1 base; nucleotides not matched to a gene: 5. CDR3 sequence reads: CASLMGQGTDTQYF. In DNA form, the CDR3 reads TGCGCCAGCCTTATGGGACAGGGCACAGATACGCAGTATTTT.

The rearrangement joins TRBV4-1 to TRBJ2-5; TRBD2 is a possible D gene (6 bases). Judging by the DNA end, TRBJ2-7 fits better; the J call may be wrong. The length of the CDR3 is 14 residues. Germline-derived CDR1 and CDR2 are MGHRA and YSYEKL. CDR3 in amino acids: CASSRGEYSYEQYF. The CDR3 region has the DNA TGCGCCAGCAGCCGCGGGGAGTATTCCTACGAGCAGTACTTC.

Comment on this clonotype: Since a much larger clone is just one base distant, this may be a read error. The J gene is TRBJ2-1, the V gene TRBV20-1; D is ambiguous. CDR1 is DFQATT and CDR2 is SNEGSKA in the germline V gene (reference sequence). The V and J ends lost 4 bases and 7 bases respectively, with 14 bases between them. This CDR3 is built from 13 residues. The CDR3 DNA reads as TGCAGTGCTAATCCGAGTCCTAGGAATGAGCAGTTCTTC. It yields the protein CSANPSPRNEQFF.

This clonotype was counted once. CDR3 region: CSASGGRKYQPQHF. As DNA, the CDR3 is TGCAGTGCTAGTGGGGGGCGCAAATATCAGCCCCAGCATTTT. The V gene is TRBV20-1, the J gene TRBJ1-5; TRBD1 might be the D (6 bases). The CDR3 totals 14 residues. Trimming left V 3 bases short and J 5 bases short, with 14 bases between. Germline V lookup: CDR1 DFQATT, CDR2 SNEGSKA (reference sequence).

The rearrangement uses TRBV29-1 and TRBJ2-7; TRBD1 agrees at 7 bases. Near its end, the DNA agrees better with TRBJ2-5, so the J call may be wrong. Germline V gene sequence: CDR1 SQVTM, CDR2 ANQGSEA. This CDR3 is built from 13 residues. The CDR3 bases are TGCAGCGTTTTGGACAGGACGGGAGAGACCCAGTACTTC. Protein: CSVLDRTGETQYF.

This clonotype was counted many times. The chain uses TRBV4-3 and TRBJ1-2; D unresolved. CDR1 and CDR2 (germline): LGHNA, YSLEER. The CDR3 consists of 16 residues. V lost 0 bases and J lost 5, with 16 bases in between. The CDR3 loop is CASSQDGAGAGYGYTF. The CDR3 coding sequence is TGCGCCAGCAGCCAAGATGGAGCGGGCGCGGGTTATGGCTACACCTTC.

The rearrangement joins TRBV4-1 to TRBJ2-7; D tentatively fits TRBD1 or TRBD2 (6 bases each). The CDR3 runs to 15 residues. V was cut by 4 bases and J by 3 bases, with 16 bases left in between. CDR1 is MGHRA and CDR2 is YSYEKL in the germline V gene. In DNA form, the CDR3 reads TGCGCCAGCAGCCTTCAAGGGGGGATCGGCTACGAGCAGTACTTC. It specifies CASSLQGGIGYEQYF.

In this sample, this clonotype turned up a few times. A single base separates this from a much larger clone, so it may be a read error. This chain links TRBV5-1 with TRBJ2-5; 8 positions agree with TRBD2. Near its end, the DNA agrees better with TRBJ2-7, so the J call may be wrong. Germline V gives CDR1 SGHRS, CDR2 YFSETQ. The CDR3 totals 15 residues. The CDR3 region has the DNA TGCGCCAGCAGCTTGGAGGTGGGACTAGGGGGCGAGCAGTACTTC. It codes for CASSLEVGLGGEQYF.

There are many counts of this clonotype. This chain links TRBV7-9 with TRBJ2-1; D remains ambiguous. V was cut by 1 base and J by 7 bases, with 11 bases left in between. Germline assignment: CDR1 SEHNR and CDR2 FQNEAQ (reference sequence). The CDR3 is made up of 14 amino acids. The CDR3: CASSLGYRENEQFF. CDR3 sequence (DNA): TGTGCCAGCAGCTTAGGCTATAGGGAAAATGAGCAGTTCTTC.

Regarding this clonotype: A much larger clone lies one base from this, so it may be a read error. The V gene is TRBV30, the J gene TRBJ2-1, with D perhaps TRBD2 (6 bases). Judging by the DNA end, TRBJ2-7 fits better; the J call may be wrong. From germline, CDR1 is GTSNPN and CDR2 SVGIG (reference sequence). CDR3 length: 12 residues. The CDR3 sequence: CAWSRGGDEQYF. DNA for the CDR3: TGTGCCTGGAGCAGAGGCGGGGATGAGCAGTACTTC.

This clonotype was picked up many times. J is TRBJ1-2 and V is TRBV10-3; 7 nucleotides match TRBD1. Germline-derived CDR1 and CDR2 are ENHRY and SYGVKD. V lost 4 bases, J lost 4 bases, and 6 bases stayed unmatched. The CDR3 totals 14 residues. The CDR3 DNA reads TGTGCCATCAGTGGGACGACAGGGCGCTATGGCTACACCTTC. It is translated as CAISGTTGRYGYTF.

The V and J genes are TRBV6-5 and TRBJ2-2; D is possibly TRBD1 (6 bases). CDR3 length: 13 residues. Germline CDR1 reads MNHEY; CDR2 reads SVGAGI. V lost 4 bases and J lost 7, with 10 bases in between. The CDR3 loop is CASSSAGVGELFF. The CDR3 nucleotides read TGTGCCAGCAGTTCCGCAGGGGTCGGGGAGCTGTTTTTT.